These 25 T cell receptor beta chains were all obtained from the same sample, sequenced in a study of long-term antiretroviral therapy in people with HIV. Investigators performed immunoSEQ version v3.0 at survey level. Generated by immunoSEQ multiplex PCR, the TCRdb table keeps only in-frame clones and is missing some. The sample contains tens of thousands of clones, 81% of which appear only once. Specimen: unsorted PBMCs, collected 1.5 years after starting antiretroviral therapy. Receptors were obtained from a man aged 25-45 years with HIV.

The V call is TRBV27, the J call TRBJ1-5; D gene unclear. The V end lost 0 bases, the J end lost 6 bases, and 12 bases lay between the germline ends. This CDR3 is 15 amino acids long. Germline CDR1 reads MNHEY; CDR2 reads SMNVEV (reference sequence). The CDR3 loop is CASSLSPDFGQPQHF. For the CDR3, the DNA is TGTGCCAGCAGTTTATCCCCGGACTTTGGTCAGCCCCAGCATTTT.

The CDR3 region has the DNA TGTGCCAGTAGTCAAGACAGGGGAGGCGGGGAGCTGTTTTTT. Translating it yields CASSQDRGGGELFF. J is TRBJ2-2 and V is TRBV19, with 8 bases aligning to TRBD1. The CDR3 has 14 residues. The germline V gene has CDR1 LNHDA and CDR2 SQIVND (reference sequence). The trim removed 5 bases at V and 7 bases at J, leaving 6 bases unmatched.

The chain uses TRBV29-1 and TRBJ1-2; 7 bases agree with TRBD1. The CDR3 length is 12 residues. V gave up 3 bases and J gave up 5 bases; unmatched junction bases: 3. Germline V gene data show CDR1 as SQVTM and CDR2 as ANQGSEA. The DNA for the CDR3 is TGCAGCGTTGATCTACAGGGGTATGGCTACACCTTC. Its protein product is CSVDLQGYGYTF.

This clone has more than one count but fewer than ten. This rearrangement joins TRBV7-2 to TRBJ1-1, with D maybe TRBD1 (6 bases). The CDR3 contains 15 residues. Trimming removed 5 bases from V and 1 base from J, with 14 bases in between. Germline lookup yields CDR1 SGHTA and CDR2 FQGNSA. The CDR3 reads CASSPRTAGNTEAFF. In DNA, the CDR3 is TGTGCCAGCAGCCCCAGGACAGCGGGGAACACTGAAGCTTTCTTT.

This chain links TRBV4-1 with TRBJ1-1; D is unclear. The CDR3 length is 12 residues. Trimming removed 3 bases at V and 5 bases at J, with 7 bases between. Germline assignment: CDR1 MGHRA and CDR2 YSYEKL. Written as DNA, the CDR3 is TGCGCCAGCAGCCAGTCAGAAACTGAAGCTTTCTTT. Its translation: CASSQSETEAFF.

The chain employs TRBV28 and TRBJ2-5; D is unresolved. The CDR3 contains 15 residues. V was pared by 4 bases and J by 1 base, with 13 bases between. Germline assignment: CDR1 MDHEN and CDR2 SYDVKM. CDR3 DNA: TGTGCCAGCAGTTCTCGCAGGAGCCCCCAAGAGACCCAGTACTTC. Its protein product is CASSSRRSPQETQYF.

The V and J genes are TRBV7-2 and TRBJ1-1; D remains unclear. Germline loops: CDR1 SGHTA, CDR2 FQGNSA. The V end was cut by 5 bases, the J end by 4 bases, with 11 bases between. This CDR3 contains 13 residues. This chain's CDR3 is CASSKMVSTEAFF. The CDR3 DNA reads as TGTGCCAGCAGCAAGATGGTGAGCACTGAAGCTTTCTTT.

The CDR3 nucleotides read TGTGCCAGCAGTGCGGGACCTAAGGCTGAGCAGTTCTTC. It is translated as CASSAGPKAEQFF. This rearrangement joins TRBV28 to TRBJ2-1; D perhaps matches TRBD2 (6 bases). Trimming took off 5 bases at V and 9 bases at J, with 14 bases between the two ends. Germline V gene sequence: CDR1 MDHEN, CDR2 SYDVKM. The CDR3 has 13 amino acids.

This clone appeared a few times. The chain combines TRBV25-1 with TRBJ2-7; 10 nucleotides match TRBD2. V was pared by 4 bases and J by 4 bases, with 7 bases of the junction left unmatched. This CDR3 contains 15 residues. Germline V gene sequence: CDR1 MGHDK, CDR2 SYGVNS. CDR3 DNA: TGTGCCAGCAGTGTCGGACTAGCGGACTCATACGAGCAGTACTTC. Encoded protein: CASSVGLADSYEQYF.

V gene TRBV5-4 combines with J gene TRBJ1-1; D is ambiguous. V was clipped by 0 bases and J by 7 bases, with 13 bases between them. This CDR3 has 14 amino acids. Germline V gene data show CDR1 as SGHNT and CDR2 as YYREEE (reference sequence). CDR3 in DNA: TGTGCCAGCAGCTTGGGAGGTCCACTCCATGAAGCTTTCTTT. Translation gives CASSLGGPLHEAFF.

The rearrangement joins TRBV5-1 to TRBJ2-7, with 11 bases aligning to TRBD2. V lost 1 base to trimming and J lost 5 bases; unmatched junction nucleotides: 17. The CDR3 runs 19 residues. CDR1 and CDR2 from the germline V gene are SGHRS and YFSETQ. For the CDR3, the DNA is TGCGCCAGCAGCTTGTTCCGCCTAGCGGGAGGAGGGAGCGGCAACGAGCAGTACTTC. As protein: CASSLFRLAGGGSGNEQYF.

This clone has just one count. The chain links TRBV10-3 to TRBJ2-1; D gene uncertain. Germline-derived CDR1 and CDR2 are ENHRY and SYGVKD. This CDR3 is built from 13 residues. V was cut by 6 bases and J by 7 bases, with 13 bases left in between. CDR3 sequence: CAIRGESRNEQFF. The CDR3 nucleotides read TGTGCCATCAGAGGCGAGAGTAGGAATGAGCAGTTCTTC.

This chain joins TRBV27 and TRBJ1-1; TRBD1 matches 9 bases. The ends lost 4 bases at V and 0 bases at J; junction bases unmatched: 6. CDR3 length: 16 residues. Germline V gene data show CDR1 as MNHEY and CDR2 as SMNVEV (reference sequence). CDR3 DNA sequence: TGTGCCAGCAGTTCTCACAGGGGGCGCTTGAACACTGAAGCTTTCTTT. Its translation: CASSSHRGRLNTEAFF.

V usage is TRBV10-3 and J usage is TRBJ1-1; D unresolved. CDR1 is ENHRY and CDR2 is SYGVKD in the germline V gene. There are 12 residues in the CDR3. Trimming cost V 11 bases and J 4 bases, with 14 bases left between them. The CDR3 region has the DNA TGTGCCGCGAGCCCCCGGGGCACTGAAGCTTTCTTT. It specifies CAASPRGTEAFF.

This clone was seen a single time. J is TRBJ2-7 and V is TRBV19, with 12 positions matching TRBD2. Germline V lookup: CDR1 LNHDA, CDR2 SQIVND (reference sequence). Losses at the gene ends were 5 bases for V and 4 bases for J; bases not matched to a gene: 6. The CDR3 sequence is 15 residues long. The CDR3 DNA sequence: TGTGCCAGTAGTTCTAGCGGGGGGGACTCATACGAGCAGTACTTC. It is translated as CASSSSGGDSYEQYF.

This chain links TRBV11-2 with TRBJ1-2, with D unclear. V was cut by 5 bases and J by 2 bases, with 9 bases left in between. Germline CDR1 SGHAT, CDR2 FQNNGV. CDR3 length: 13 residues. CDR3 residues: CASSLGKNYGYTF. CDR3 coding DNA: TGTGCCAGCAGCCTCGGTAAGAACTATGGCTACACCTTC.

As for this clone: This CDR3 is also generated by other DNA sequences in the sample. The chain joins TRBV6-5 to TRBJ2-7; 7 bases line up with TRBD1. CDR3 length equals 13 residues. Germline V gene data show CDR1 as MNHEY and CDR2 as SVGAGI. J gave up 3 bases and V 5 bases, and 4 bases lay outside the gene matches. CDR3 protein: CASSQGESYEQYF. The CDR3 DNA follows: TGTGCCAGCAGTCAGGGGGAAAGCTACGAGCAGTACTTC.

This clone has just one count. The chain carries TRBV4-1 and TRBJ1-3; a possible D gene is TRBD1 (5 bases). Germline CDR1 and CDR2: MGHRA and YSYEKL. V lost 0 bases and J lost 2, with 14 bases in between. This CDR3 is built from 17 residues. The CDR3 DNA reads TGCGCCAGCAGCCAAGAAGCAGGGCTTATAACTGGAAACACCATATATTTT. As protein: CASSQEAGLITGNTIYF.

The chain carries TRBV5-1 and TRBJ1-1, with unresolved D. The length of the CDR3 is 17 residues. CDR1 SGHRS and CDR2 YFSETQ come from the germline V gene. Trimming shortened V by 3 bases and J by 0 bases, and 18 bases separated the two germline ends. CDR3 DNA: TGCGCCAGCAGCTCGGACGGATCCCATTTCATGAACACTGAAGCTTTCTTT. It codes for CASSSDGSHFMNTEAFF.

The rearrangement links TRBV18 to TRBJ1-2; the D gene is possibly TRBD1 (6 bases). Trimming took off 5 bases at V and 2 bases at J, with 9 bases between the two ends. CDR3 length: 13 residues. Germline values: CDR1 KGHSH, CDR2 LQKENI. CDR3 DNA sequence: TGTGCCAGCTCAGACGGACAGAACTATGGCTACACCTTC. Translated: CASSDGQNYGYTF.

CDR3 residues: CASSLGGGTQETQYF. DNA of the CDR3: TGTGCCAGCAGCTTAGGCGGGGGGACCCAAGAGACCCAGTACTTC. The chain recombines TRBV13 with TRBJ2-5; 7 bases are a match to TRBD2. J was trimmed by 1 base and V by 0 bases; bases with no gene match: 2. The germline gives CDR1 PRHDT, CDR2 FYEKMQ (reference sequence). There are 15 residues in the CDR3.

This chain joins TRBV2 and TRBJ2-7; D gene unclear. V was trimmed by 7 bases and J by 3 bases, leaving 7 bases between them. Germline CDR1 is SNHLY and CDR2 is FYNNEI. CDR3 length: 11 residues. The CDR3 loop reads CASTISYEQYF. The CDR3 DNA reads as TGTGCCAGCACTATTAGCTACGAGCAGTACTTC.

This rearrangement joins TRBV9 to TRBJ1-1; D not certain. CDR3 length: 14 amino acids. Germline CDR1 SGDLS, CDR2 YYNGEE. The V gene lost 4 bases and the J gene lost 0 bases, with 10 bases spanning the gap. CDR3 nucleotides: TGTGCCAGCAGCTTCATAACAGTGAACACTGAAGCTTTCTTT. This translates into CASSFITVNTEAFF.

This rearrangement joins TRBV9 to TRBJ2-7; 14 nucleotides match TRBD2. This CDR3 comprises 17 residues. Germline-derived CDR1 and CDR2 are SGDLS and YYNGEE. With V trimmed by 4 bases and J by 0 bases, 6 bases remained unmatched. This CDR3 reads CASSSGTSGGPSYEQYF. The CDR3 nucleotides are TGTGCCAGCAGCTCAGGGACTAGCGGGGGCCCCTCCTACGAGCAGTACTTC.

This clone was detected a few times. The CDR3 sequence is CASSEYGQETQYF. DNA of the CDR3: TGCGCCAGCAGTGAGTATGGGCAAGAGACCCAGTACTTC. The rearrangement links TRBV10-1 to TRBJ2-5; no firm D call. The CDR3 loop spans 13 amino acids. The V gene's germline CDR1 is WNHNN and CDR2 SYGVQD (reference sequence). Trimming left V 1 base short and J 2 bases short, with 5 bases between.